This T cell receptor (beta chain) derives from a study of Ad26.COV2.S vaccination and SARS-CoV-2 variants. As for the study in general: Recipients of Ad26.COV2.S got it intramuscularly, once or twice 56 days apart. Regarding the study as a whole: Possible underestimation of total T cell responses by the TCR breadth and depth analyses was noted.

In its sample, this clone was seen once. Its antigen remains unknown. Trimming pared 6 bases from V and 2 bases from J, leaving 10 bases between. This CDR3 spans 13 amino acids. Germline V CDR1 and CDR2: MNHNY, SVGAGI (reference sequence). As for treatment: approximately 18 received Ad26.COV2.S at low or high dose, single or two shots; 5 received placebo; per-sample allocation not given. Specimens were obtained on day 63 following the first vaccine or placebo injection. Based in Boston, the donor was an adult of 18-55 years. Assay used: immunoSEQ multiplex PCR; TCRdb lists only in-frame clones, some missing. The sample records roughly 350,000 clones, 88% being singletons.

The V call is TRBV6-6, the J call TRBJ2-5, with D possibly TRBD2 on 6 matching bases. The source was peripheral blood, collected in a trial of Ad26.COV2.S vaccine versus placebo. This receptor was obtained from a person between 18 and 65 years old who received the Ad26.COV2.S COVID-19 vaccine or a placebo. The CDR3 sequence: CASRLGTQETQYF. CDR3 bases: TGTGCCAGCAGACTCGGGACTCAAGAGACCCAGTACTTC.